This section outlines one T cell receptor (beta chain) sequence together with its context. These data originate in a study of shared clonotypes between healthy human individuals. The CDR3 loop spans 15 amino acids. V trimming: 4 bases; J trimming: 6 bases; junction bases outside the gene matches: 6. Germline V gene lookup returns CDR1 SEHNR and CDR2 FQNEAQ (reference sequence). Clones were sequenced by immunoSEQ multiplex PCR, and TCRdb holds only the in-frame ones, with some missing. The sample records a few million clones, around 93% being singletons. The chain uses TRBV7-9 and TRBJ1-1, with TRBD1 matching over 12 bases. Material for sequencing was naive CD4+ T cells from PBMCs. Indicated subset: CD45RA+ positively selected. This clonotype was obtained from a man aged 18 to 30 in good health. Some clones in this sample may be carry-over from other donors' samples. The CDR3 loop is CASSYRDRGRPEAFF. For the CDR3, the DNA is TGTGCCAGCAGCTACCGGGACAGGGGGCGCCCTGAAGCTTTCTTT.